The next 31 T cell receptor beta chains were all read from a single sample in a study of CD8 T cells in Susac syndrome. An input of about 0.5 to 1 ug of RNA was subjected to reverse transcription using random hexamers. One entry per CDR3 protein results from TCRdb running MiXCR on the immunoSEQ multiplex PCR reads. The sample lists 250,000 to 300,000 distinct CDR3 sequences; more than 75% were seen once. What was sequenced was CD8+ T cells from PBMCs. These receptor sequences come from a human donor with multiple sclerosis.

A single count supports this clonotype. V and J are TRBV12-3 or TRBV12-4 and TRBJ2-7; D is perhaps TRBD1 or TRBD2 (5 bases each). The CDR3 sequence is 17 residues long. Trimming stripped 3 bases from V and 0 bases from J, with 18 bases between. The CDR3 reads CASSFWPGRLFSYEQYF. CDR3 coding DNA: TGTGCCAGCAGTTTTTGGCCGGGGCGGTTGTTCTCCTACGAGCAGTACTTC.

In its sample, this clonotype was seen a few times. The junction does not match germline at one end; this may be a read error. This chain links TRBV14 with TRBJ1-6; 9 bases line up with TRBD1. CDR1 is SGHDN and CDR2 is FVKESK in the germline V gene. This CDR3 has 13 amino acids. This chain's CDR3 is CADRDRVNSPLHF. CDR3 nucleotide sequence: TGTGCCGACAGGGACAGGGTGAATTCACCCCTCCATTTT. Drawing the rest from reference TRBV14 and TRBJ1-6, the complete variable domain is EAGVTQFPSHSVIEKGQTVTLRCDPISGHDNLYWYRRVMGKEIKFLLHFVKESKQDESGMPNNRFLAERTGGTYSTLKVQPAELEDSGVYFCADRDRVNSPLHFGNGTRLTVT.

The genes are TRBV9 and TRBJ2-1; D call uncertain. CDR1 SGDLS and CDR2 YYNGEE come from the germline V gene. The CDR3 runs to 12 residues. Trimming took off 2 bases at V and 2 bases at J, with 2 bases between the two ends. Here the CDR3 reads CASSVAYNEQFF. CDR3 coding DNA: TGTGCCAGCAGCGTTGCCTACAATGAGCAGTTCTTC.

V gene TRBV13 combines with J gene TRBJ2-7; TRBD1 or TRBD2 may be the D gene (6 bases each). Germline loops: CDR1 PRHDT, CDR2 FYEKMQ (reference sequence). CDR3 length: 13 amino acids. V was cut by 5 bases and J by 4 bases, with 12 bases left in between. The CDR3 DNA sequence: TGTGCCAGCAGCCCGGGGGCGGATTACGAGCAGTACTTC. It encodes CASSPGADYEQYF.

This clonotype has only a few counts. The rearrangement links TRBV11-2 to TRBJ2-3, with D perhaps matching TRBD2 (7 bases). V was cut by 2 bases and J by 0 bases, with 12 bases left in between. Germline V lookup: CDR1 SGHAT, CDR2 FQNNGV. The CDR3 has 16 amino acids. Here the CDR3 reads CASSLFGGASTDTQYF. CDR3 nucleotide sequence: TGTGCCAGCAGCTTATTTGGGGGGGCTAGCACAGATACGCAGTATTTT.

V usage is TRBV2 and J usage is TRBJ1-1; tentative D call: TRBD1 (5 bases). Trimming took off 6 bases at V and 7 bases at J, with 9 bases between the two ends. This CDR3 contains 11 residues. Per germline, CDR1 SNHLY and CDR2 FYNNEI. CDR3 amino acids: CASREGIEAFF. The DNA for the CDR3 is TGTGCCAGCAGGGAGGGGATTGAAGCTTTCTTT.

The chain's CDR3 is CASSGQGIGELFF. CDR3 DNA: TGTGCCAGCAGTGGACAGGGTATCGGGGAGCTGTTTTTT. The chain uses TRBV6-5 and TRBJ2-2; TRBD1 aligns across 8 bases. The CDR3 totals 13 residues. CDR1 and CDR2 from the germline V gene are MNHEY and SVGAGI. J gave up 7 bases and V 5 bases, and 3 bases lay outside the gene matches.

The chain joins TRBV6-1 to TRBJ1-4; TRBD1 is a possible D gene (6 bases). V was pared by 5 bases and J by 6 bases, with 10 bases between. Germline loops: CDR1 MNHNS, CDR2 SASEGT. The CDR3 sequence is 13 residues long. CDR3 residues: CASSLQGYEKLFF. CDR3 DNA: TGTGCCAGCAGTCTCCAGGGGTATGAAAAACTGTTTTTT.

The V gene is TRBV10-3, the J gene TRBJ1-4; tentative D call: TRBD1 (5 bases). Germline assignment: CDR1 ENHRY and CDR2 SYGVKD. Trimming stripped 10 bases from V and 7 bases from J, with 22 bases between. There are 15 residues in the CDR3. CDR3 sequence: CATRDGGYKGEKLFF. The CDR3, as DNA: TGTGCCACCAGGGACGGGGGATATAAAGGTGAAAAACTGTTTTTT.

V usage is TRBV3-1 and J usage is TRBJ1-3; D gene uncertain. V shed 2 bases and J shed 8 bases, with 13 bases lying between them. Germline-derived CDR1 and CDR2 are LGHDT and YNNKEL (reference sequence). This CDR3 is built from 14 residues. The CDR3 loop reads CASSQPGREDTIYF. CDR3 DNA: TGTGCCAGCAGCCAACCCGGACGAGAAGACACCATATATTTT.

This clonotype was detected only once. In DNA, the CDR3 is TGCAGCGTTTCGAGAGGGAGGGTCAATGAGCAGTTCTTC. This codes for CSVSRGRVNEQFF. The rearrangement uses TRBV29-1 and TRBJ2-1, with 7 bases fitting TRBD2. V gave up 5 bases and J gave up 6 bases; unmatched junction bases: 7. Looked up from germline, CDR1 is SQVTM and CDR2 is ANQGSEA. The CDR3 is 13 amino acids.

The rearrangement uses TRBV20-1 and TRBJ2-7; TRBD1 might be the D (6 bases). The V gene's germline CDR1 is DFQATT and CDR2 SNEGSKA (reference sequence). The CDR3 covers 14 residues. The V and J ends lost 0 bases and 3 bases respectively, with 12 bases between them. CDR3 in amino acids: CSAREPPGDYEQYF. In nucleotides, the CDR3 is TGCAGTGCTAGAGAACCGCCAGGGGACTACGAGCAGTACTTC.

V usage is TRBV6-5 and J usage is TRBJ1-2; D is uncertain. CDR1 and CDR2 (germline): MNHEY, SVGAGI. V was trimmed by 0 bases and J by 8 bases, leaving 10 bases between them. This CDR3 region has 13 residues. CDR3 DNA sequence: TGTGCCAGCAGTTACTCGTTAGGGAGGGGCTACACCTTC. This codes for CASSYSLGRGYTF.

V gene TRBV19 combines with J gene TRBJ2-7; no clear D gene. The germline gives CDR1 LNHDA, CDR2 SQIVND (reference sequence). The CDR3 loop spans 13 amino acids. Trimming removed 1 base at V and 4 bases at J, with 8 bases between. The CDR3 nucleotides are TGTGCCAGTAGTATAGGACTCACTTACGAGCAGTACTTC. Amino acid sequence: CASSIGLTYEQYF.

The rearrangement uses TRBV7-9 and TRBJ2-5; tentative D call: TRBD1 (6 bases). The germline V gene encodes CDR1 SEHNR and CDR2 FQNEAQ (reference sequence). V lost 3 bases and J 5 bases, leaving 16 bases between the germline ends. The CDR3 totals 15 residues. The CDR3 DNA follows: TGTGCCAGCAGCTTGCAGTCGGGACAATCGGAGACCCAGTACTTC. Its translation: CASSLQSGQSETQYF.

The rearrangement uses TRBV13 and TRBJ1-4; D uncertain. This CDR3 spans 14 amino acids. The V gene's germline CDR1 is PRHDT and CDR2 FYEKMQ (reference sequence). Trimming took 5 bases from V and 7 from J, leaving 14 bases between them. The CDR3 is CASSQLGRGEKLFF. CDR3 nucleotide sequence: TGTGCCAGCAGCCAGCTTGGACGGGGTGAAAAACTGTTTTTT.

The chain has TRBV28 and TRBJ2-3; weak D call: TRBD2 (6 bases). Trimming cost V 0 bases and J 1 base, with 14 bases left between them. The V gene's germline CDR1 is MDHEN and CDR2 SYDVKM. The CDR3 is 17 residues long. CDR3 region: CASSLWGLGSRTDTQYF. In nucleotides, the CDR3 is TGTGCCAGCAGTTTATGGGGACTTGGTAGCCGCACAGATACGCAGTATTTT.

CDR3 in DNA: TGCGCCAGCAGCTTGGATACCAGGGGACTCGCCACCTACGAGCAGTACTTC. Amino acid sequence: CASSLDTRGLATYEQYF. The gene calls are TRBV5-1 and TRBJ2-7; the D call may be TRBD1 or TRBD2 (6 bases each). Germline CDR1 and CDR2: SGHRS and YFSETQ. V lost 0 bases and J 2 bases, leaving 18 bases between the germline ends. This CDR3 region has 17 residues.

This clonotype was observed a few times. This chain connects TRBV28 to TRBJ2-3; TRBD1 matches 10 bases. The CDR3 sequence is 14 residues long. Unmatched junction bases numbered 1, after V lost 4 bases and J lost 3 bases. Germline assignment: CDR1 MDHEN and CDR2 SYDVKM. The CDR3 loop reads CASSSGQGTDTQYF. CDR3 DNA: TGTGCCAGCAGTTCGGGACAGGGGACAGATACGCAGTATTTT.

V usage is TRBV10-2 and J usage is TRBJ1-5, with TRBD1 matching 8 bases. V lost 7 bases, J lost 0 bases, and 17 bases stayed unmatched. CDR1 and CDR2 from the germline V gene are WSHSY and SAAADI. The length of the CDR3 is 19 residues. This CDR3 is CASKEAPGQDFPSNQPQHF. CDR3 sequence (DNA): TGCGCCAGCAAGGAGGCCCCGGGACAGGACTTCCCTAGCAATCAGCCCCAGCATTTT.

V gene TRBV6-1 combines with J gene TRBJ2-7, with 9 bases fitting TRBD2. Germline V CDR1 and CDR2: MNHNS, SASEGT. V gave up 2 bases and J gave up 3 bases; unmatched junction bases: 2. The length of the CDR3 is 14 residues. CDR3 region: CASSEWTSDYEQYF. CDR3 sequence (DNA): TGTGCCAGCAGTGAATGGACTAGCGACTACGAGCAGTACTTC.

The chain employs TRBV28 and TRBJ2-1; possible D gene TRBD2, 5 bases. The length of the CDR3 is 16 residues. Trimming took off 5 bases at V and 8 bases at J, with 22 bases between the two ends. CDR1 is MDHEN and CDR2 is SYDVKM in the germline V gene. CDR3 nucleotides: TGTGCCAGCAGTCATCTGGGAAGGAGTAGAGGGTATGAGCAGTTCTTC. The encoded protein is CASSHLGRSRGYEQFF.

The V and J genes are TRBV20-1 and TRBJ2-5, with TRBD2 matching over 9 bases. Per the germline V gene, CDR1 is DFQATT and CDR2 is SNEGSKA (reference sequence). V trimming: 6 bases; J trimming: 5 bases; junction bases outside the gene matches: 19. This CDR3 is 17 amino acids long. Here the CDR3 DNA reads TGCAGTGCCGGGTATTGGGGAGTAGCGGGAGAGCAGGAGACCCAGTACTTC. It encodes CSAGYWGVAGEQETQYF.

The V and J genes are TRBV5-6 and TRBJ2-2, with D possibly TRBD1 on 5 matching bases. The CDR3 spans 14 residues. V was trimmed by 4 bases and J by 8 bases, leaving 15 bases between them. Germline V lookup: CDR1 SGHDT, CDR2 YYEEEE. CDR3 DNA: TGTGCCAGCAGCACACCTCGCAGGGATGGGGAGCTGTTTTTT. Its protein is CASSTPRRDGELFF.

The chain carries TRBV6-5 and TRBJ2-3, with D perhaps matching TRBD1 (5 bases). This CDR3 is 14 amino acids long. The V end lost 8 bases, the J end lost 2 bases, and 14 bases lay between the germline ends. CDR1 MNHEY and CDR2 SVGAGI come from the germline V gene. The CDR3 sequence: CASGAVGYTDTQYF. Written as DNA, the CDR3 is TGTGCCAGCGGGGCAGTCGGTTACACAGATACGCAGTATTTT.

The gene calls are TRBV27 and TRBJ1-2; TRBD1 is a possible D gene (6 bases). With 5 bases removed from V and 8 bases from J, the gap between germline ends came to 15 bases. The CDR3 runs to 13 residues. Per germline, CDR1 MNHEY and CDR2 SMNVEV (reference sequence). DNA of the CDR3: TGTGCCAGCAGTCCCTTGACAGGTTGGGGCTACACCTTC. Translated: CASSPLTGWGYTF.

V and J are TRBV29-1 and TRBJ2-7; the D gene is possibly TRBD1 (6 bases). V was shortened by 0 bases and J by 0 bases, with 15 bases between the two germline ends. This CDR3 is 16 amino acids long. From germline, CDR1 is SQVTM and CDR2 ANQGSEA. The CDR3 nucleotides are TGCAGCGTTGAAGATCCCCGCAGGGGAAGCTCCTACGAGCAGTACTTC. Its translation is CSVEDPRRGSSYEQYF.

J is TRBJ2-7 and V is TRBV20-1, with D perhaps being TRBD1 or TRBD2 (5 bases each). The length of the CDR3 is 15 residues. V dropped 0 bases and J dropped 0 bases, with 12 bases sitting between them. CDR1 and CDR2 from the germline V gene are DFQATT and SNEGSKA (reference sequence). CDR3 sequence (DNA): TGCAGTGCTAGAGAAGTGGGGGTTAGCTCCTACGAGCAGTACTTC. Protein product: CSAREVGVSSYEQYF.

This clonotype showed up just a few times. DNA for the CDR3: TGTGCCAGCAGTTTTCAGGGGAACACTGAAGCTTTCTTT. Translated: CASSFQGNTEAFF. This chain connects TRBV6-4 to TRBJ1-1, with D perhaps matching TRBD1 (5 bases). V was pared by 5 bases and J by 1 base, with 8 bases between. The germline V gene has CDR1 MRHNA and CDR2 SNTAGT. The CDR3 is made up of 13 amino acids.

The chain has TRBV7-9 and TRBJ2-1, with a possible D match to TRBD1 (5 bases). Looked up from germline, CDR1 is SEHNR and CDR2 is FQNEAQ (reference sequence). V lost 1 base to trimming and J lost 15 bases, with 13 bases between them. CDR3 size: 12 residues. The CDR3 here is CASSLGKDTPFF. The DNA for the CDR3 is TGTGCCAGCAGCTTAGGAAAGGACACCCCGTTCTTC.

Concerning this clonotype itself: This clone may be a read error of a much larger clone one base away. The chain links TRBV4-2 to TRBJ2-7; 12 bases line up with TRBD1. From germline, CDR1 is LGHNA and CDR2 YNFKEQ. CDR3 length: 14 amino acids. The junction had 3 bases not matched to a gene; V was cut back by 4 bases and J by 5 bases. The CDR3: CASSPGTGGDEQYF. As DNA, the CDR3 is TGTGCCAGCAGCCCTGGGACAGGGGGCGACGAGCAGTACTTC.